Shown below are 2 T cell receptor beta chains from a single sample sequenced in a study of cytomegalovirus exposure and HLA in healthy donors. The PCR contained 60 Vbeta and 13 Jbeta primers. Using immunoSEQ multiplex PCR, the repertoire was profiled, and TCRdb retains in-frame clones only, with some absent. Of around 76,000 clones in the sample, about 70% were seen once. Sequenced input: PBMCs. The source of these receptors is a middle-aged man in good health and CMV-seropositive.

This clone was recorded once. The rearrangement joins TRBV9 to TRBJ2-3; possibly TRBD1 for D (6 bases). V was cut by 0 bases and J by 9 bases, with 23 bases left in between. The CDR3 is 17 residues long. Looked up from germline, CDR1 is SGDLS and CDR2 is YYNGEE. The chain's CDR3 is CASSVAGQGGSAGTQYF. The DNA for the CDR3 is TGTGCCAGCAGCGTAGCGGGACAAGGAGGTTCGGCGGGCACGCAGTATTTT.

This sequence joins TRBV2 and TRBJ2-7; possible D gene TRBD1, 5 bases. The CDR3 runs to 12 residues. V was cut by 4 bases and J by 12 bases, with 16 bases left in between. Germline CDR1 reads SNHLY; CDR2 reads FYNNEI. CDR3 loop: CASSGSATRGYF. CDR3 coding DNA: TGTGCCAGCAGTGGGTCGGCCACAAGGGGGTACTTC. Full variable domain (remainder filled in from reference TRBV2 and TRBJ2-7): EPEVTQTPSHQVTQMGQEVILRCVPISNHLYFYWYRQILGQKVEFLVSFYNNEISEKSEIFDDQFSVERPDGSNFTLKIRSTKLEDSAMYFCASSGSATRGYFGPGTRLTVT.